This TCR beta chain was profiled in a study of early T cells in non-severe SARS-CoV-2 infection. Across the study: With bulk RNA from unsorted whole blood as input, sequencing yielded unpaired chains.

TCRdb used MiXCR to reprocess the 5' RACE reads, holding one entry per CDR3 protein. The sample has about 59,000 distinct CDR3 sequences; over 10% are singletons. By frequency in the sample, this clonotype is medium-sized. V was trimmed by 0 bases and J by 3 bases, leaving 11 bases between them. There are 15 residues in the CDR3. Germline V gene sequence: CDR1 LGHNA, CDR2 YSLEER. This specimen was whole blood, taken at baseline. The V call is TRBV4-3, the J call TRBJ1-2, with no clear D. This receptor was taken from an adult who was a healthcare worker with PCR-confirmed SARS-CoV-2 infection or an uninfected control (not recorded which). The CDR3 protein is CASSQEGTVDYGYTF. CDR3 nucleotides: TGCGCCAGCAGCCAAGAGGGCACGGTGGACTATGGCTACACCTTC.